This entry lists 25 T cell receptor beta chains sequenced from one sample in a study of T cell responses to AZD1222 COVID-19 vaccine. TCRdb's copy holds only in-frame clones and misses some; the assay was immunoSEQ multiplex PCR. The table lists 150,000 to 200,000 clones, 88% of them singletons. Material: peripheral blood, obtained 28 days after the second AZD1222 dose. The source of these receptors is an adult who received the AZD1222 COVID-19 vaccine.

This sequence joins TRBV6-2 or TRBV6-3 and TRBJ1-1; TRBD1 matches 7 bases. CDR3 length equals 14 residues. The V gene's germline CDR1 is MNHEY and CDR2 SVGEGT. Trimming took 1 base from V and 6 from J; bases not matched to a gene: 5. In DNA, the CDR3 is TGTGCCAGCAGTTACTTGCAGGGGGAAGCTGAAGCTTTCTTT. Amino acid sequence: CASSYLQGEAEAFF.

The gene calls are TRBV5-1 and TRBJ1-5, with unresolved D. Trimming pared 4 bases from V and 4 bases from J, leaving 12 bases between. CDR3 length: 14 amino acids. The germline gives CDR1 SGHRS, CDR2 YFSETQ. In DNA form, the CDR3 reads TGCGCCAGCAGCCCCGTCCTGGGAAATCAGCCCCAGCATTTT. It yields the protein CASSPVLGNQPQHF.

The chain joins TRBV18 to TRBJ1-1; D ambiguous. V was trimmed by 3 bases and J by 0 bases, leaving 8 bases between them. The CDR3 has 14 residues. The germline CDR1 and CDR2 sequences are KGHSH and LQKENI. The CDR3 here is CASSPSRMNTEAFF. For the CDR3, the DNA is TGTGCCAGCTCACCCAGCAGGATGAACACTGAAGCTTTCTTT.

The rearrangement joins TRBV7-8 to TRBJ1-2; possibly TRBD1 for D (5 bases). V lost 3 bases and J 4 bases, leaving 12 bases between the germline ends. Germline V gives CDR1 SGHVS, CDR2 FQNEAQ. The length of the CDR3 is 14 residues. CDR3 bases: TGTGCCAGCAGCTTCAAGGGGTTTGGCTATGGCTACACCTTC. Translated, it gives CASSFKGFGYGYTF.

The CDR3 spells CASSPGDTLNYGYTF. The CDR3 nucleotides are TGCGCCAGCAGCCCCGGAGACACGTTGAACTATGGCTACACCTTC. The chain has TRBV5-1 and TRBJ1-2, with D uncertain. Trimming cost V 4 bases and J 2 bases, with 15 bases left between them. This CDR3 is built from 15 residues. CDR1 and CDR2 from the germline V gene are SGHRS and YFSETQ.

This chain links TRBV5-1 with TRBJ2-5; D unclear. Germline V CDR1 and CDR2: SGHRS, YFSETQ. The CDR3 consists of 12 residues. V lost 5 bases and J 2 bases, leaving 7 bases between the germline ends. CDR3: CASRLNQETQYF. Here the CDR3 DNA reads TGCGCCAGCAGGCTGAATCAAGAGACCCAGTACTTC. Based on the CDR3 plus reference TRBV5-1 and TRBJ2-5, the full variable domain is KAGVTQTPRYLIKTRGQQVTLSCSPISGHRSVSWYQQTPGQGLQFLFEYFSETQRNKGNFPGRFSGRQFSNSRSEMNVSTLELGDSALYLCASRLNQETQYFGPGTRLLVL.

DNA for the CDR3: TGCGCCAGCAGCCTTGGACCTAAGGTGAACAATGAGCAGTTCTTC. This translates into CASSLGPKVNNEQFF. The chain couples TRBV5-1 to TRBJ2-1; D gene uncertain. The germline CDR1 and CDR2 sequences are SGHRS and YFSETQ. Trimming took off 4 bases at V and 5 bases at J, with 16 bases between the two ends. CDR3 length equals 15 residues.

This clone was observed a single time. The J gene is TRBJ1-2, the V gene TRBV6-5; D is unclear. The CDR3 consists of 15 residues. CDR1 is MNHEY, CDR2 SVGAGI, per germline. The V end was cut by 11 bases, the J end by 2 bases, with 21 bases between. The CDR3 nucleotides read TGTGCCTCGTGGCCGGGGATCTCCACCAACTATGGCTACACCTTC. It encodes CASWPGISTNYGYTF.

This clone occurred a few times. CDR3 nucleotide sequence: TGCGCCAGCAGCCATGGCCTAGGGGGATCCACCTTC. The encoded protein is CASSHGLGGSTF. V and J are TRBV4-3 and TRBJ1-2; maybe TRBD1 (6 bases). CDR1 and CDR2 from the germline V gene are LGHNA and YSLEER. V lost 3 bases and J lost 13, with 15 bases in between. The CDR3 consists of 12 residues.

V and J are TRBV6-5 and TRBJ1-2; TRBD1 might be the D (6 bases). This CDR3 comprises 15 residues. Trimming removed 2 bases at V and 6 bases at J, with 16 bases between. The germline V gene encodes CDR1 MNHEY and CDR2 SVGAGI. As DNA, the CDR3 is TGTGCCAGCAGTTACGGGGACACAAGGGGGAATGGCTACACCTTC. Protein sequence: CASSYGDTRGNGYTF.

This clone has just one count. The V and J genes are TRBV5-1 and TRBJ1-1; unclear D gene. Germline values: CDR1 SGHRS, CDR2 YFSETQ. The CDR3 has 14 amino acids. V lost 5 bases and J lost 0, with 11 bases in between. CDR3 residues: CASRTGVVNTEAFF. The CDR3 bases are TGCGCCAGCAGGACCGGTGTGGTGAACACTGAAGCTTTCTTT.

J is TRBJ2-3 and V is TRBV7-6, with D perhaps TRBD2 (6 bases). CDR1 and CDR2 (germline): SGHVS, FNYEAQ. The CDR3 is 15 residues long. Trimming stripped 0 bases from V and 6 bases from J, with 13 bases between. DNA of the CDR3: TGTGCCAGCAGCTTAGCTGGAGGGAATGCGGATACGCAGTATTTT. Translation gives CASSLAGGNADTQYF.

V usage is TRBV30 and J usage is TRBJ1-1; possible D gene TRBD1, 6 bases. CDR1 is GTSNPN, CDR2 SVGIG, per germline (reference sequence). CDR3 length: 14 residues. V was shortened by 5 bases and J by 5 bases, with 18 bases between the two germline ends. CDR3 coding DNA: TGTGCCTGGCGGGGGGCAGGGGCGAGGACTGAAGCTTTCTTT. Protein: CAWRGAGARTEAFF. The complete variable domain, with remaining parts taken from reference TRBV30 and TRBJ1-1, reads SQTIHQWPATLVQPVGSPLSLECTVEGTSNPNLYWYRQAAGRGLQLLFYSVGIGQISSEVPQNLSASRPQDRQFILSSKKLLLSDSGFYLCAWRGAGARTEAFFGQGTRLTVV.

This clone occurred once. The V and J genes are TRBV12-3 or TRBV12-4 and TRBJ2-1; the D is unclear. V was pared by 3 bases and J by 10 bases, with 7 bases between. The CDR3 has 11 amino acids. The CDR3 DNA reads TGTGCCAGCAGTTTCGGTGAGGAGCAGTTCTTC. Protein sequence: CASSFGEEQFF.

V is TRBV7-2 and J is TRBJ2-7; D gene ambiguous. The CDR3 covers 15 residues. Germline V gene data show CDR1 as SGHTA and CDR2 as FQGNSA. V lost 1 base and J 3 bases, leaving 13 bases between the germline ends. In DNA form, the CDR3 reads TGTGCCAGCAGCTTAGTAGGGCTTCCTTACTACGAGCAGTACTTC. This gives the protein CASSLVGLPYYEQYF.

V gene TRBV7-9 combines with J gene TRBJ1-2; D is unclear. This CDR3 is built from 16 residues. Trimming cost V 0 bases and J 4 bases, with 15 bases left between them. The V gene's germline CDR1 is SEHNR and CDR2 FQNEAQ (reference sequence). CDR3 sequence (DNA): TGTGCCAGCAGCTTAGCAACTCCGAATCTGGGCTATGGCTACACCTTC. Residues: CASSLATPNLGYGYTF. Full variable domain (missing parts from reference TRBV7-9 and TRBJ1-2): DTGVSQNPRHKITKRGQNVTFRCDPISEHNRLYWYRQTLGQGPEFLTYFQNEAQLEKSRLLSDRFSAERPKGSFSTLEIQRTEQGDSAMYLCASSLATPNLGYGYTFGSGTRLTVV.

The chain has TRBV18 and TRBJ2-6, with D perhaps TRBD2 (5 bases). Germline V gives CDR1 KGHSH, CDR2 LQKENI. V was shortened by 2 bases and J by 1 base, with 18 bases between the two germline ends. The CDR3 runs 19 residues. This chain's CDR3 is CASSPTPSRRFSGANVLTF. The CDR3 nucleotides read TGTGCCAGCTCACCAACGCCTAGCAGGCGTTTTTCTGGGGCCAACGTCCTGACTTTC.

The chain joins TRBV7-9 to TRBJ2-6; 7 nucleotides match TRBD1. Germline CDR1 SEHNR, CDR2 FQNEAQ (reference sequence). The V segment lost 2 bases and the J segment 4 bases; nucleotides outside the gene matches: 11. This CDR3 comprises 18 residues. This CDR3 is CASSLRGQQPAGANVLTF. DNA of the CDR3: TGTGCCAGCAGCTTACGGGGACAGCAACCAGCAGGGGCCAACGTCCTGACTTTC.

The gene calls are TRBV27 and TRBJ2-7, with 11 bases identical to TRBD1. J gave up 2 bases and V 5 bases, and 11 bases lay outside the gene matches. Germline V gene sequence: CDR1 MNHEY, CDR2 SMNVEV (reference sequence). This CDR3 is built from 17 residues. CDR3 in amino acids: CASSPGQGGRGTYEQYF. Here the CDR3 DNA reads TGTGCCAGCAGTCCGGGACAGGGGGGCCGTGGCACCTACGAGCAGTACTTC.

This chain uses TRBV5-1 with TRBJ1-2; D unclear. The germline V and J ends were trimmed by 1 base and 4 bases, with 17 bases remaining between them. CDR1 is SGHRS and CDR2 is YFSETQ in the germline V gene. The CDR3 is 16 amino acids. CDR3 protein: CASSLSYPGRTYGYTF. The CDR3 DNA reads TGCGCCAGCAGCTTGTCGTATCCGGGTCGGACCTATGGCTACACCTTC.

The J gene is TRBJ2-7, the V gene TRBV6-2 or TRBV6-3; D is possibly TRBD1 or TRBD2 (6 bases each). The CDR3 covers 14 residues. The germline V and J ends were trimmed by 5 bases and 5 bases, with 16 bases remaining between them. CDR1 MNHEY and CDR2 SVGEGT come from the germline V gene. CDR3 bases: TGTGCCAGCAGTAACAGGAGGGGGACCGACGAGCAGTACTTC. Protein sequence: CASSNRRGTDEQYF.

The genes are TRBV18 and TRBJ2-1, with D perhaps TRBD1 or TRBD2 (5 bases each). CDR3 length: 13 amino acids. V lost 4 bases to trimming and J lost 8 bases, with 12 bases between them. In germline, CDR1 is KGHSH, CDR2 LQKENI. The CDR3 is CASSLGARDEQFF. The CDR3, as DNA: TGTGCCAGCTCACTCGGGGCTAGGGATGAGCAGTTCTTC. The variable domain in full, completed from reference TRBV18 and TRBJ2-1, reads NAGVMQNPRHLVRRRGQEARLRCSPMKGHSHVYWYRQLPEEGLKFMVYLQKENIIDESGMPKERFSAEFPKEGPSILRIQQVVRGDSAAYFCASSLGARDEQFFGPGTRLTVL.

In its sample, this clone is medium-sized. This chain uses TRBV5-5 with TRBJ2-7, with a possible D match to TRBD2 (5 bases). V lost 4 bases to trimming and J lost 3 bases, with 14 bases between them. The CDR3 length is 14 residues. Germline V CDR1 and CDR2: SGHKS, YYEKEE (reference sequence). CDR3 residues: CASSPGNSVYEQYF. CDR3 bases: TGTGCCAGCAGCCCGGGGAATTCTGTCTACGAGCAGTACTTC. Filled out from reference TRBV5-5 and TRBJ2-7, the complete variable domain reads DAGVTQSPTHLIKTRGQQVTLRCSPISGHKSVSWYQQVLGQGPQFIFQYYEKEERGRGNFPDRFSARQFPNYSSELNVNALLLGDSALYLCASSPGNSVYEQYFGPGTRLTVT.

The table lists this clone with a count of one. The J gene is TRBJ1-4, the V gene TRBV21-1. TRBV21-1 represents a pseudogene. The CDR3 length is 16 residues. The CDR3 DNA sequence: TGTGCCAGCAGCCTCCTCAGGGCCGGGGCGGTGGAAAAACTGTTTTTT. Amino acids: CASSLLRAGAVEKLFF.

This chain links TRBV9 with TRBJ2-2, with 7 bases aligning to TRBD2. V lost 6 bases, J lost 2 bases, and 7 bases stayed unmatched. The CDR3 totals 15 residues. Germline CDR1 and CDR2: SGDLS and YYNGEE. The CDR3 sequence: CASNSGGINTGELFF. The CDR3 DNA sequence: TGTGCCAGCAACTCGGGGGGTATAAACACCGGGGAGCTGTTTTTT. The full variable domain, with the rest looked up from reference TRBV9 and TRBJ2-2, is DSGVTQTPKHLITATGQRVTLRCSPRSGDLSVYWYQQSLDQGLQFLIQYYNGEERAKGNILERFSAQQFPDLHSELNLSSLELGDSALYFCASNSGGINTGELFFGEGSRLTVL.